A selection of T cell receptor beta chains follows, all from one sample in a study of sequential checkpoint blockade in melanoma. Sequencing used immunoSEQ multiplex PCR; TCRdb keeps in-frame clones, though not all of them. Counted here are 9,000 to 10,000 clones, just under 60% occurring once; the ten biggest clones make up around two fifths. The specimen was CD8+ T cells sorted from blood (inferred from file names), collected from a patient given nivolumab and ipilimumab in sequence. Receptors originate from a human donor with melanoma. The CDR3 runs from the conserved cysteine through the conserved F or W. The order of the fields is J gene, V gene, D gene, clone size, CDR3 DNA, CDR3 protein. A D gene is named only where the DNA matches it firmly. Size is omitted from some rows. Given values are once, few, many or a class for expanded clones.

>TRBJ1-2|TRBV7-9|TRBD1|few
TGTGCCAGCAGCTTCCCCGGGACAGGGGGCTTACGGTATGGCTACACCTTC
CASSFPGTGGLRYGYTF
>TRBJ2-5|TRBV4-1|NA|NA
TGCGCCAGCAGCCTAAGGCCTAGCTCTGAATCAGAGACCCAGTACTTC
CASSLRPSSESETQYF
>TRBJ2-3|TRBV7-2|TRBD1|NA
TGTGCCAGCAGCTTAGATGCACAGGGGGCGCGCGCAGATACGCAGTATTTT
CASSLDAQGARADTQYF
>TRBJ1-1|TRBV10-3|NA|NA
TGTGCCATCAGTGACGCGGGGTCGGACACTGAAGCTTTCTTT
CAISDAGSDTEAFF
>TRBJ1-5|TRBV19|NA|NA
TGTGCCAGTAGTATGAACTGGAATCAGCCCCAGCATTTT
CASSMNWNQPQHF
>TRBJ2-5|TRBV29-1|NA|NA
TGCAGCGTTGAGTTTACAGGGCAAGAGACCCAGTACTTC
CSVEFTGQETQYF
>TRBJ2-7|TRBV29-1|NA|NA
TGCAGCGCCGAGGAGTCCTACGAGCAGTACTTC
CSAEESYEQYF
>TRBJ2-1|TRBV4-3|NA|NA
TGCGCCAGCAGCCAAGATTTCGAGGCTGAGCAGTTCTTC
CASSQDFEAEQFF
>TRBJ2-1|TRBV7-8|NA|NA
TGTGCCAGCAGCTTAGGGACTGGACCGTACAATGAGCAGTTCTTC
CASSLGTGPYNEQFF
>TRBJ1-4|TRBV13|TRBD1|NA
TGTGCCAGCAGCTCCCGGGACAGGGGGAAGTGGGGTGAAAAACTGTTTTTT
CASSSRDRGKWGEKLFF
>TRBJ2-1|TRBV5-1|TRBD2|medium-sized
TGCGCCAGCAGCGTCGAACTAGCGGTCTACAATGAGCAGTTCTTC
CASSVELAVYNEQFF
>TRBJ1-5|TRBV2|NA|NA
TGTGCCAGCAGTGACGAGCGGACTAGCAATCAGCCCCAGCATTTT
CASSDERTSNQPQHF
>TRBJ1-5|TRBV2|TRBD1|NA
TGTGCCAGCAGTGAAGGGGGGCAGGGGGGCCAGCCCCAGCATTTT
CASSEGGQGGQPQHF
>TRBJ2-7|TRBV2|TRBD2|NA
TGTGCCAGCAGAGGCGGGGTCTTTCGTCTAGCGGGGCTTTATTACGAGCAGTACTTC
CASRGGVFRLAGLYYEQYF
>TRBJ2-3|TRBV9|TRBD1|NA
TGTGCCAGCAGCGCTACCGGACAGGGGTACACAGATACGCAGTATTTT
CASSATGQGYTDTQYF
>TRBJ1-5|TRBV4-2|NA|few
TGTGCCAGCAGCCAACCAGGATTGGAGCCCCAGCATTTT
CASSQPGLEPQHF
>TRBJ1-4|TRBV7-6|NA|NA
TGTGCCAGCAGCTTAGCCGGGGGGGGTGAAAAACTGTTTTTT
CASSLAGGGEKLFF
>TRBJ2-5|TRBV11-3|NA|NA
TGTGCCAGCAGCCACTCTCAGGACTACACAGAGACCCAGTACTTC
CASSHSQDYTETQYF
>TRBJ2-1|TRBV4-3|NA|NA
TGCGCCAGCAGCCAAGAGATTTCAGGGTCTAGTGAGCAGTTCTTC
CASSQEISGSSEQFF
>TRBJ2-5|TRBV27|NA|NA
TGTGCCAGCAGTCTATATACGGGACTGAAAGAGACCCAGTACTTC
CASSLYTGLKETQYF
>TRBJ1-1|TRBV6-5|NA|NA
TGTGCCAGCAGCATAAAGGCAGGGAATGAAGCTTTCTTT
CASSIKAGNEAFF
>TRBJ1-5|TRBV27|NA|NA
TGTGCCAGCAGTTTACTGCCAGTGAATCAGCCCCAGCATTTT
CASSLLPVNQPQHF
>TRBJ1-5|TRBV10-3|NA|NA
TGTGCCATCAGTGACAGGAATAGCAATCAGCCCCAGCATTTT
CAISDRNSNQPQHF
>TRBJ2-3|TRBV10-3|TRBD1|NA
TGTGCCATCAGTGAACTGGGCAGGGGGACAGATACGCAGTATTTT
CAISELGRGTDTQYF
>TRBJ2-3|TRBV19|NA|NA
TGTGCCAGTAGTATAGTTCCGGCAGATACGCAGTATTTT
CASSIVPADTQYF
>TRBJ2-3|TRBV29-1|TRBD2|NA
TGCAGCGCGGCCAGGAGCGGGGGGCCCCGAGATACGCAGTATTTT
CSAARSGGPRDTQYF
>TRBJ2-5|TRBV5-4|TRBD1|NA
TGTGCCAGCAGCCCTCAGGGGGCCGGGGAGACCCAGTACTTC
CASSPQGAGETQYF
>TRBJ1-6|TRBV27|NA|once
TGTGCCAGCAGTTTAGGCTTGAGACCGGGACACCCCTCTTATGACTATAATTCACCCCTCCACTTT
CASSLGLRPGHPSYDYNSPLHF
>TRBJ1-5|TRBV2|TRBD1|NA
TGTGCCAGCAGCACAGGGGGCAGTCAGCCCCAGCATTTT
CASSTGGSQPQHF
>TRBJ2-7|TRBV7-8|TRBD1|NA
TGTGCCAGCATGGACAGGTCCGGCGAGCAGTACTTC
CASMDRSGEQYF
>TRBJ2-7|TRBV7-8|TRBD2|few
TGTGCCAGCAGCTTGAGCGGGGGGGCCTCGGAGCAGTACTTC
CASSLSGGASEQYF
>TRBJ2-3|TRBV30|NA|few
TGTGCCTGGAGTGCAACCAGTGGCCCCACAGATACGCAGTATTTT
CAWSATSGPTDTQYF
>TRBJ2-7|TRBV7-9|TRBD2|NA
TGTGCCAGCAGCCCAGTCGGGCTAGCGGCGACCTACGAGCAGTACTTC
CASSPVGLAATYEQYF
>TRBJ1-1|TRBV7-9|NA|NA
TGTGCCAGCAGCTTATTGGGGGGTGAAGCTTTCTTT
CASSLLGGEAFF
>TRBJ1-6|TRBV28|TRBD1|NA
TGTGCCAGCAGTTGGCCGGGACAGTGGTCCTATAATTCACCCCTCCACTTT
CASSWPGQWSYNSPLHF
>TRBJ2-1|TRBV29-1|NA|few
TGCAGCGCCAAGGAGGGGATTCGCCAGTTCTTC
CSAKEGIRQFF
>TRBJ1-5|TRBV15|TRBD1|few
TGTGCCACCAGCGTTGGGACAGAGAATCAGCCCCAGCATTTT
CATSVGTENQPQHF
>TRBJ2-7|TRBV11-2|NA|NA
TGTGCCAGCAGCTTACCTGCCGGTCCTAGCTCCTACGAGCAGTACTTC
CASSLPAGPSSYEQYF
>TRBJ2-1|TRBV7-9|TRBD2|NA
TGTGCCAGCAGCTCGGGACTAGCGAATGAGGTTGAGCAGTTCTTC
CASSSGLANEVEQFF
>TRBJ2-1|TRBV7-3|TRBD2|medium-sized
TGTGCCAGCAGCTTAAGCGGGGGGGCAGCTGAGCAGTTCTTC
CASSLSGGAAEQFF
>TRBJ1-1|TRBV19|NA|few
TGTGCCAGTAGTATCGGGGGGGCTGGTGAAGCTTTCTTT
CASSIGGAGEAFF
>TRBJ2-2|TRBV7-9|TRBD1|few
TGTGCCAGCAGCCTAGGGGGCAGGACCGGGGAGCTGTTTTTT
CASSLGGRTGELFF